Listed below are T cell receptor beta chains from one sample, sequenced in a study of breast tumors, draining lymph nodes, adjacent tissues. Each CDR3 protein is one row after TCRdb ran MiXCR on the multiplex PCR reads. The table records 200,000 or so distinct CDR3 sequences, 30% to 40% of them present only once. Specimen: axillary lymph node tissue. Every receptor here comes from a female donor with breast cancer. Some clones in this sample may be carry-over from other donors' samples. Each CDR3 is given with its conserved first and last residue. Each record gives: D gene, V gene, J gene, clone size, CDR3 protein, CDR3 DNA. The D gene is left open where the match is weak. Clone size appears in some rows only: once, few, many, or a class for an expanded clone.

D gene: TRBD1; V gene: TRBV7-2; J gene: TRBJ2-5; clone size: many; CDR3 protein: CASSLVDRGWETQYF; CDR3 DNA: TGTGCCAGCAGCTTAGTCGACAGGGGTTGGGAGACCCAGTACTTC
D gene: TRBD1; V gene: TRBV5-1; J gene: TRBJ1-4; clone size: NA; CDR3 protein: CASSPGQGENLLF; CDR3 DNA: TGCGCCAGCAGCCCGGGACAGGGTGAAAACCTGCTTTTT
D gene: TRBD2; V gene: TRBV2; J gene: TRBJ2-1; clone size: NA; CDR3 protein: CASGGLAGGPSYNEQFF; CDR3 DNA: TGTGCCAGCGGGGGACTAGCGGGAGGGCCCTCCTACAATGAGCAGTTCTTC
D gene: TRBD1; V gene: TRBV27; J gene: TRBJ2-3; clone size: many; CDR3 protein: CASGVQGAEDTQYF; CDR3 DNA: TGTGCCAGCGGAGTACAGGGGGCCGAAGATACGCAGTATTTT
D gene: NA; V gene: TRBV20-1; J gene: TRBJ2-3; clone size: many; CDR3 protein: CSAREGPWSTDTQYF; CDR3 DNA: TGCAGTGCTAGAGAGGGGCCGTGGAGCACAGATACGCAGTATTTT
D gene: TRBD1; V gene: TRBV3-1; J gene: TRBJ2-1; clone size: NA; CDR3 protein: CASSQDHRDREQFF; CDR3 DNA: TGTGCCAGCAGCCAAGATCATCGGGACAGGGAGCAGTTCTTC
D gene: NA; V gene: TRBV6-4; J gene: TRBJ1-4; clone size: NA; CDR3 protein: CASSNDRRGNEKLFF; CDR3 DNA: TGTGCCAGCAGTAATGACAGGAGGGGGAATGAAAAACTGTTTTTT
D gene: NA; V gene: TRBV24-1; J gene: TRBJ1-4; clone size: NA; CDR3 protein: CATSEGGTSGDEKLFF; CDR3 DNA: TGTGCCACCAGTGAGGGGGGGACTAGCGGTGATGAAAAACTGTTTTTT
D gene: NA; V gene: TRBV7-9; J gene: TRBJ2-5; clone size: few; CDR3 protein: CASSLAGGGTGETQYF; CDR3 DNA: TGTGCCAGCAGCTTAGCGGGAGGGGGAACCGGGGAGACCCAGTACTTC
D gene: NA; V gene: TRBV6-1; J gene: TRBJ1-2; clone size: many; CDR3 protein: CASREGGNGYTF; CDR3 DNA: TGTGCCAGCAGGGAAGGAGGGAATGGCTACACCTTC
D gene: NA; V gene: TRBV7-2; J gene: TRBJ1-3; clone size: many; CDR3 protein: CASSFSSGALSGNTIYF; CDR3 DNA: TGTGCCAGCAGCTTTTCCTCTGGAGCGCTCTCTGGAAACACCATATATTTT
D gene: TRBD2; V gene: TRBV7-2; J gene: TRBJ2-3; clone size: many; CDR3 protein: CASSYGLAGGGNTQYF; CDR3 DNA: TGTGCCAGCAGCTACGGACTAGCGGGAGGGGGAAATACGCAGTATTTT
D gene: NA; V gene: TRBV20-1; J gene: TRBJ2-5; clone size: many; CDR3 protein: CSALYQNKAATQYF; CDR3 DNA: TGCAGTGCGCTGTACCAAAACAAGGCGGCGACCCAGTACTTC
D gene: NA; V gene: TRBV20-1; J gene: TRBJ2-5; clone size: NA; CDR3 protein: CSARGGEETQYF; CDR3 DNA: TGCAGTGCTAGAGGAGGGGAAGAGACCCAGTACTTC
D gene: TRBD2; V gene: TRBV11-3; J gene: TRBJ2-3; clone size: many; CDR3 protein: CASSLGVAGDTDTQYF; CDR3 DNA: TGTGCCAGCAGCCTCGGTGTGGCGGGAGATACAGATACGCAGTATTTT
D gene: NA; V gene: TRBV30; J gene: TRBJ1-3; clone size: many; CDR3 protein: CAWSVGGNTIYF; CDR3 DNA: TGTGCCTGGAGTGTAGGCGGAAACACCATATATTTT
D gene: NA; V gene: TRBV6-1; J gene: TRBJ1-2; clone size: many; CDR3 protein: CASTRLGVNGYTF; CDR3 DNA: TGTGCCAGCACCCGGCTGGGGGTGAATGGCTACACCTTC
D gene: NA; V gene: TRBV28; J gene: TRBJ1-3; clone size: many; CDR3 protein: CASRGSGKDFYSGNTIYF; CDR3 DNA: TGTGCCAGCAGGGGTTCTGGGAAGGACTTCTACTCTGGAAACACCATATATTTT
D gene: NA; V gene: TRBV4-1; J gene: TRBJ2-7; clone size: many; CDR3 protein: CASSQDSRGRTYEQYF; CDR3 DNA: TGCGCCAGCAGCCAAGATTCGAGGGGTCGGACCTACGAGCAGTACTTC
D gene: TRBD1; V gene: TRBV18; J gene: TRBJ1-1; clone size: NA; CDR3 protein: CASSGEQGLEAFF; CDR3 DNA: TGTGCCAGCTCGGGAGAACAGGGGCTTGAAGCTTTCTTT
D gene: NA; V gene: TRBV19; J gene: TRBJ2-1; clone size: many; CDR3 protein: CASSIPRSGEQFF; CDR3 DNA: TGTGCCAGTAGTATCCCTCGGTCGGGTGAGCAGTTCTTC
D gene: NA; V gene: TRBV7-9; J gene: TRBJ1-1; clone size: few; CDR3 protein: CASSPQRREAFF; CDR3 DNA: TGTGCCAGCAGCCCCCAGAGGAGGGAAGCTTTCTTT
D gene: NA; V gene: TRBV29-1; J gene: TRBJ1-2; clone size: NA; CDR3 protein: CSVVEPNYGYTF; CDR3 DNA: TGCAGCGTGGTCGAACCTAACTATGGCTACACCTTC
D gene: TRBD2; V gene: TRBV7-6; J gene: TRBJ2-1; clone size: many; CDR3 protein: CASSRSGSLEQFF; CDR3 DNA: TGTGCCAGCAGCCGTAGCGGGAGTCTTGAGCAGTTCTTC
D gene: NA; V gene: TRBV4-2; J gene: TRBJ2-7; clone size: NA; CDR3 protein: CASSRAGASYEQYF; CDR3 DNA: TGTGCCAGCAGCCGCGCCGGGGCCTCCTACGAGCAGTACTTC
D gene: NA; V gene: TRBV7-6; J gene: TRBJ2-7; clone size: many; CDR3 protein: CASSLELVSHEQYF; CDR3 DNA: TGTGCCAGCAGCTTAGAGCTAGTTAGCCACGAGCAGTACTTC
D gene: TRBD2; V gene: TRBV7-2; J gene: TRBJ2-1; clone size: NA; CDR3 protein: CASSIGTSGSSYNEQFF; CDR3 DNA: TGTGCCAGCAGCATTGGGACTAGCGGGAGCTCCTACAATGAGCAGTTCTTC
D gene: TRBD1; V gene: TRBV6-1; J gene: TRBJ1-2; clone size: few; CDR3 protein: CASSSYRGKGYTF; CDR3 DNA: TGTGCCAGCAGTTCGTACAGGGGGAAGGGCTACACCTTC
D gene: NA; V gene: TRBV7-8; J gene: TRBJ1-3; clone size: NA; CDR3 protein: CASSRLFLHGSTIHF; CDR3 DNA: TGCGCCAGCAGCCGCCTCTTCCTGCATGGAAGCACCATACATTTT
D gene: NA; V gene: TRBV6-6; J gene: TRBJ1-1; clone size: few; CDR3 protein: CASGRGSNTEAFF; CDR3 DNA: TGTGCCAGCGGACGGGGTAGCAACACTGAAGCTTTCTTT
D gene: NA; V gene: TRBV29-1; J gene: TRBJ1-2; clone size: NA; CDR3 protein: CSEPQGRGYTF; CDR3 DNA: TGCAGCGAACCCCAGGGAAGGGGCTACACCTTC
D gene: TRBD2; V gene: TRBV27; J gene: TRBJ2-3; clone size: few; CDR3 protein: CASSRPSGITQDTQYF; CDR3 DNA: TGTGCCAGCAGCCGGCCTAGCGGGATTACTCAAGATACGCAGTATTTT
D gene: NA; V gene: TRBV12-3/TRBV12-4; J gene: TRBJ2-7; clone size: many; CDR3 protein: CASSPDRAGSYEQYF; CDR3 DNA: TGTGCCAGCAGCCCTGACCGGGCTGGGTCCTACGAGCAGTACTTC
D gene: NA; V gene: TRBV13; J gene: TRBJ2-5; clone size: NA; CDR3 protein: CASSVGNQETQYF; CDR3 DNA: TGTGCCAGCAGTGTGGGGAACCAAGAGACCCAGTACTTC
D gene: NA; V gene: TRBV29-1; J gene: TRBJ1-4; clone size: many; CDR3 protein: CSVEGLEGSEKLFF; CDR3 DNA: TGCAGCGTTGAGGGTTTGGAGGGGAGTGAAAAACTGTTTTTT
D gene: NA; V gene: TRBV20-1; J gene: TRBJ2-4; clone size: NA; CDR3 protein: CSARNRVAKTIRYF; CDR3 DNA: TGCAGTGCTAGAAACAGGGTAGCCAAAACCATTCGGTACTTC
D gene: NA; V gene: TRBV5-6; J gene: TRBJ2-7; clone size: many; CDR3 protein: CASSLVAGEQYF; CDR3 DNA: TGTGCCAGCAGCTTGGTGGCCGGAGAGCAGTACTTC
D gene: TRBD1; V gene: TRBV9; J gene: TRBJ1-6; clone size: NA; CDR3 protein: CASSVSPGGRVSPLHF; CDR3 DNA: TGTGCCAGCAGCGTATCCCCAGGGGGCCGGGTTTCACCCCTCCACTTT
D gene: TRBD1; V gene: TRBV6-5; J gene: TRBJ2-2; clone size: NA; CDR3 protein: CASSHTGQGGTGELFF; CDR3 DNA: TGTGCCAGCAGTCACACCGGACAGGGAGGCACCGGGGAGCTGTTTTTT
D gene: TRBD1; V gene: TRBV7-9; J gene: TRBJ1-2; clone size: many; CDR3 protein: CASSLLQGDYGYTF; CDR3 DNA: TGTGCCAGCAGCTTGCTACAGGGGGACTATGGCTACACCTTC
D gene: NA; V gene: TRBV6-4; J gene: TRBJ2-3; clone size: many; CDR3 protein: CASRSTSTDTQYF; CDR3 DNA: TGTGCCAGCAGATCGACTAGCACAGATACGCAGTATTTT
D gene: NA; V gene: TRBV30; J gene: TRBJ2-7; clone size: many; CDR3 protein: CAWSQRSGRYEQYF; CDR3 DNA: TGTGCCTGGAGTCAGAGGAGCGGGCGGTACGAGCAGTACTTC
D gene: NA; V gene: TRBV11-2; J gene: TRBJ1-5; clone size: many; CDR3 protein: CASSYQGNQPQHF; CDR3 DNA: TGTGCCAGCAGCTACCAGGGGAACCAGCCCCAGCATTTT
D gene: NA; V gene: TRBV14; J gene: TRBJ2-7; clone size: many; CDR3 protein: CASSFRASYEQYF; CDR3 DNA: TGTGCCAGCAGCTTTCGAGCTTCCTACGAGCAGTACTTC
D gene: TRBD1; V gene: TRBV4-1; J gene: TRBJ1-6; clone size: NA; CDR3 protein: CASSQIRDRGLDSPLHF; CDR3 DNA: TGCGCCAGCAGCCAAATTCGGGACAGGGGGCTAGATTCACCCCTCCACTTT
D gene: NA; V gene: TRBV9; J gene: TRBJ1-2; clone size: NA; CDR3 protein: CASSGTAYTF; CDR3 DNA: TGTGCCAGCAGCGGGACGGCCTACACCTTC
D gene: TRBD2; V gene: TRBV20-1; J gene: TRBJ2-7; clone size: NA; CDR3 protein: CSATWTSGNSYEQYF; CDR3 DNA: TGCAGTGCTACCTGGACTAGCGGGAACTCCTACGAGCAGTACTTC
D gene: NA; V gene: TRBV29-1; J gene: TRBJ1-4; clone size: NA; CDR3 protein: CSASLEGAEKLFF; CDR3 DNA: TGCAGTGCCAGTCTTGAAGGGGCCGAAAAACTGTTTTTT
D gene: NA; V gene: TRBV7-6; J gene: TRBJ1-2; clone size: many; CDR3 protein: CASSFPDGYGYTF; CDR3 DNA: TGTGCCAGCAGCTTCCCGGACGGATATGGCTACACCTTC
D gene: NA; V gene: TRBV28; J gene: TRBJ2-2; clone size: NA; CDR3 protein: CASSLGDRAGELFF; CDR3 DNA: TGTGCCAGCAGTTTAGGGGATCGCGCCGGGGAGCTGTTTTTT
D gene: TRBD1; V gene: TRBV27; J gene: TRBJ2-1; clone size: many; CDR3 protein: CASSPPGQGMMREQFF; CDR3 DNA: TGTGCCAGCAGTCCGCCGGGACAGGGGATGATGAGGGAGCAGTTCTTC
D gene: TRBD2; V gene: TRBV12-3/TRBV12-4; J gene: TRBJ2-1; clone size: many; CDR3 protein: CASSSVGLAGVYNEQFF; CDR3 DNA: TGTGCCAGCAGCTCCGTAGGACTAGCGGGAGTCTACAATGAGCAGTTCTTC
D gene: NA; V gene: TRBV25-1; J gene: TRBJ2-3; clone size: many; CDR3 protein: CASSEWATGTDTQYF; CDR3 DNA: TGTGCCAGCAGTGAATGGGCTACTGGCACAGATACGCAGTATTTT
D gene: NA; V gene: TRBV7-2; J gene: TRBJ2-6; clone size: many; CDR3 protein: CASSPPSGANVLTF; CDR3 DNA: TGTGCCAGCAGTCCACCCTCTGGGGCCAACGTCCTGACTTTC
D gene: TRBD2; V gene: TRBV4-2; J gene: TRBJ2-7; clone size: NA; CDR3 protein: CASSQDPGLAGDKQYF; CDR3 DNA: TGTGCCAGCAGCCAAGACCCGGGACTAGCGGGAGATAAGCAGTACTTC
D gene: TRBD2; V gene: TRBV14; J gene: TRBJ2-1; clone size: NA; CDR3 protein: CASSLSGGAYEQSF; CDR3 DNA: TGTGCCAGCAGCCTTAGCGGGGGGGCCTATGAGCAGTCCTTC
D gene: NA; V gene: TRBV5-5; J gene: TRBJ2-7; clone size: many; CDR3 protein: CASSLGQSYYEQYF; CDR3 DNA: TGTGCCAGCAGCTTGGGACAGTCTTACTACGAGCAGTACTTC
D gene: TRBD2; V gene: TRBV25-1; J gene: TRBJ2-7; clone size: many; CDR3 protein: CASSERGLAGGSYEQYF; CDR3 DNA: TGTGCCAGCAGCGAACGAGGACTAGCGGGAGGCTCCTACGAGCAGTACTTC